The sequence of this T cell receptor (beta chain) was determined in a study of control samples from healthy donors and cancer patients. Method: immunoSEQ multiplex PCR; TCRdb's copy keeps in-frame clones and lacks some. The sample holds roughly 39,000 clones, roughly 92% seen once. This sequence was found in a woman aged 45 to 65 in good health. The sequenced material came from blood.

The CDR3 protein is CAWSVGGRNEKLFF. CDR3 DNA: TGTGCCTGGAGCGTCGGCGGAAGAAATGAAAAACTGTTTTTT. The gene calls are TRBV30 and TRBJ1-4; D gene unclear. Trimming took 3 bases from V and 5 from J, leaving 13 bases between them. Germline V CDR1 and CDR2: GTSNPN, SVGIG (reference sequence). The CDR3 runs to 14 residues.